The 13 T cell receptor beta chains below come from one sample, sequenced in a study of shared T cell receptors in the human thymus. Clones were sequenced by immunoSEQ multiplex PCR, and TCRdb holds only the in-frame ones, with some missing. This table holds approximately 760,000 clones, roughly 88% found once. A further study also used this sample, focusing on human thymus T cells.

The sample consisted of thymocytes. The receptors were sampled from a girl under two years old with a congenital heart defect.

This clone appeared a single time. The chain joins TRBV6-5 to TRBJ1-1; D possibly corresponds to TRBD1 (6 bases). This CDR3 has 15 residues. The V gene's germline CDR1 is MNHEY and CDR2 SVGAGI. Trimming left V 0 bases short and J 5 bases short, with 13 bases between. As DNA, the CDR3 is TGTGCCAGCAGTTACTCGGCAGGGGTTGGGACTGAAGCTTTCTTT. Translated, it gives CASSYSAGVGTEAFF.

The chain carries TRBV7-2 and TRBJ1-1; maybe TRBD1 (6 bases). Trimming removed 1 base at V and 4 bases at J, with 13 bases between. The CDR3 runs 15 residues. Per the germline V gene, CDR1 is SGHTA and CDR2 is FQGNSA. In DNA form, the CDR3 reads TGTGCCAGCAGCTTAGGAGGGAGGGGGACCACTGAAGCTTTCTTT. Protein product: CASSLGGRGTTEAFF.

The chain has TRBV18 and TRBJ2-7; 8 bases match TRBD1. This CDR3 is 15 amino acids long. The ends lost 4 bases at V and 7 bases at J; junction bases unmatched: 12. Per the germline V gene, CDR1 is KGHSH and CDR2 is LQKENI. The CDR3: CASSLNRGNYVEQYF. The CDR3 DNA follows: TGTGCCAGCTCACTTAACAGGGGGAACTACGTAGAGCAGTACTTC.

The chain couples TRBV5-1 to TRBJ2-7; 8 bases line up with TRBD1. This CDR3 has 14 amino acids. After removal of 6 bases from V and 3 bases from J, the junction contained 8 bases not matched to a gene. Germline V gene data show CDR1 as SGHRS and CDR2 as YFSETQ. This chain's CDR3 is CASMSAGQGYEQYF. The CDR3 DNA sequence: TGCGCCAGCATGTCAGCCGGACAGGGCTACGAGCAGTACTTC.

In its sample, this clone was seen a few times. This sequence joins TRBV6-6 and TRBJ1-4; D might be TRBD1 (5 bases). The CDR3 has 13 residues. In germline, CDR1 is MNHNY, CDR2 SVGAGI (reference sequence). Trimming stripped 4 bases from V and 6 bases from J, with 9 bases between. This chain's CDR3 is CASSFEGDEKLFF. Written as DNA, the CDR3 is TGTGCCAGCAGTTTCGAAGGGGATGAAAAACTGTTTTTT.

CDR3 residues: CASSLAQGQGGGYGYTF. CDR3 sequence (DNA): TGTGCCAGCAGCTTAGCGCAAGGACAGGGTGGTGGCTATGGCTACACCTTC. J is TRBJ1-2 and V is TRBV7-2, with 8 bases aligning to TRBD1. The CDR3 is made up of 17 amino acids. Germline V CDR1 and CDR2: SGHTA, FQGNSA. V lost 0 bases, J lost 4 bases, and 10 bases stayed unmatched.

The J gene is TRBJ1-2, the V gene TRBV29-1, with D possibly matching TRBD1 (5 bases). The germline V and J ends were trimmed by 7 bases and 0 bases, with 21 bases remaining between them. Germline V gene lookup returns CDR1 SQVTM and CDR2 ANQGSEA. The CDR3 has 16 amino acids. The CDR3 bases are TGCAGCGCTCGACAGCAACTTACAAAAGCTAACTATGGCTACACCTTC. Encoded protein: CSARQQLTKANYGYTF.

The V gene is TRBV14, the J gene TRBJ1-1; D is possibly TRBD1 (5 bases). Germline CDR1 and CDR2: SGHDN and FVKESK. The CDR3 totals 15 residues. V dropped 5 bases and J dropped 5 bases, with 18 bases sitting between them. The CDR3 sequence is CASSYSRAGKTEAFF. The CDR3 coding sequence is TGTGCCAGCAGCTACTCCCGGGCAGGGAAGACTGAAGCTTTCTTT. Supplemented by reference TRBV14 and TRBJ1-1, the full variable domain reads EAGVTQFPSHSVIEKGQTVTLRCDPISGHDNLYWYRRVMGKEIKFLLHFVKESKQDESGMPNNRFLAERTGGTYSTLKVQPAELEDSGVYFCASSYSRAGKTEAFFGQGTRLTVV.

As regards this clone: An end of the junction differs from the germline gene, which may be a read error. Other nucleotide sequences in the sample specify the same CDR3. The gene calls are TRBV25-1 and TRBJ1-6, with 7 bases fitting TRBD1. The CDR3 runs to 15 residues. Germline V lookup: CDR1 MGHDK, CDR2 SYGVNS. This CDR3 reads CASSEGLQGDSPLHF. The CDR3 bases are TGTGCCAGCAGTGAAGGCTTGCAGGGGGATTCCCCCCTCCACTTT. Using reference TRBV25-1 and TRBJ1-6 for the parts outside the CDR3, the full variable domain is EADIYQTPRYLVIGTGKKITLECSQTMGHDKMYWYQQDPGMELHLIHYSYGVNSTEKGDLSSESTVSRIRTEHFPLTLESARPSHTSQYLCASSEGLQGDSPLHFGNGTRLTVT.

The chain employs TRBV28 and TRBJ1-1; perhaps TRBD1 as D (6 bases). This CDR3 spans 13 amino acids. The germline V and J ends were trimmed by 6 bases and 6 bases, with 14 bases remaining between them. Germline V CDR1 and CDR2: MDHEN, SYDVKM. The CDR3 sequence: CASRHTQGSEAFF. The CDR3 nucleotides read TGTGCCAGCAGACATACACAGGGCTCTGAAGCTTTCTTT.

A note on this clone: One junction end disagrees with the germline gene, perhaps due to a read error. This chain joins TRBV4-1 and TRBJ2-2; possible D gene TRBD2, 6 bases. The CDR3 runs 17 residues. Looked up from germline, CDR1 is MGHRA and CDR2 is YSYEKL. The CDR3 region has the DNA TGCGCCAGCAGTCAAGAAGAAGGGGAGGAGGACACCGGGGAGCTGTTTTTT. This encodes CASSQEEGEEDTGELFF.

J is TRBJ1-1 and V is TRBV2; no clear D gene. Trimming removed 10 bases from V and 5 bases from J, with 20 bases in between. There are 14 residues in the CDR3. Germline CDR1 reads SNHLY; CDR2 reads FYNNEI. The CDR3 nucleotides are TGTGCCATCCCCCGGCGGGGATCGAGTACTGAAGCTTTCTTT. This encodes CAIPRRGSSTEAFF.

The chain joins TRBV10-3 to TRBJ1-1; the D gene is possibly TRBD1 (5 bases). The CDR3 is made up of 13 amino acids. V was trimmed by 5 bases and J by 7 bases, leaving 14 bases between them. The germline V gene has CDR1 ENHRY and CDR2 SYGVKD. The chain's CDR3 is CAISQTEDLEAFF. In DNA form, the CDR3 reads TGTGCCATCAGTCAGACAGAAGACCTTGAAGCTTTCTTT.